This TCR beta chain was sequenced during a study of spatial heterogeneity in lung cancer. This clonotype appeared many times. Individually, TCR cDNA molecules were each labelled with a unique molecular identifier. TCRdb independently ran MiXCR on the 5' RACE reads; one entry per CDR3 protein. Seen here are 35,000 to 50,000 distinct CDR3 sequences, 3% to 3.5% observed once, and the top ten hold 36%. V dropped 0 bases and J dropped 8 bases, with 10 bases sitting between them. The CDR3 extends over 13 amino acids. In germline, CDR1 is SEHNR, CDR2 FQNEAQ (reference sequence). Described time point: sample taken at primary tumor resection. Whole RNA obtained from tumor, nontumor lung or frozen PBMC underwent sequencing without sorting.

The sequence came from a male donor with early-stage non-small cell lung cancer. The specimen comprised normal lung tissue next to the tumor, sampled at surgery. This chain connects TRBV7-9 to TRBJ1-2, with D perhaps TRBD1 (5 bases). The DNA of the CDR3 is TGTGCCAGCAGCTTAGCGGGGCTTAACGGCTACACCTTC. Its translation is CASSLAGLNGYTF.